One sample yielded the 8 T cell receptor beta chains listed below, sequenced in a study of CD8 T cells in ankylosing spondylitis. TCRdb reprocessed the 5' RACE reads with MiXCR, giving one entry per CDR3 protein. Here the sample spans some 270,000 distinct CDR3 sequences, more than 25% being singletons. Sequenced: blood, either unsorted or a sorted T cell fraction (not recorded which). All receptors come from a male donor with ankylosing spondylitis or in good health (not recorded which).

This clonotype was seen only a few times. The genes are TRBV20-1 and TRBJ2-3; possible D gene TRBD2, 6 bases. This CDR3 has 14 residues. V shed 3 bases and J shed 5 bases, with 15 bases lying between them. Germline values: CDR1 DFQATT, CDR2 SNEGSKA (reference sequence). The CDR3 reads CSASLAKREDTQYF. The CDR3 region has the DNA TGCAGTGCTAGCCTAGCGAAAAGGGAAGATACGCAGTATTTT.

This clonotype was recorded a few times. The V call is TRBV10-3, the J call TRBJ2-7; no definite D call. The CDR3 covers 11 residues. Trimming shortened V by 10 bases and J by 6 bases, and 13 bases separated the two germline ends. Germline assignment: CDR1 ENHRY and CDR2 SYGVKD. The CDR3, as DNA: TGTGCCACCTCACCAAGTCGCGAGCAGTACTTC. Residues: CATSPSREQYF.

CDR3 DNA sequence: TGCGCCAGCAGCTTCGGGAAGGGGCTTAACTATGGCTACACCTTC. Translated, it gives CASSFGKGLNYGYTF. V and J are TRBV5-1 and TRBJ1-2; weak D call: TRBD1 (5 bases). The V end was cut by 2 bases, the J end by 1 base, with 12 bases between. CDR1 and CDR2 from the germline V gene are SGHRS and YFSETQ. The CDR3 is 15 amino acids.

For this clonotype: A much larger clone lies one base from this, so it may be a read error. The chain combines TRBV29-1 with TRBJ2-1; D remains ambiguous. CDR1 SQVTM and CDR2 ANQGSEA come from the germline V gene. CDR3 length: 10 amino acids. CDR3 protein: CGAHYNEQFF. The DNA of the CDR3 is TGCGGCGCCCACTACAATGAGCAGTTCTTC.

This clonotype appeared a few times. This rearrangement joins TRBV15 to TRBJ2-5, with D perhaps being TRBD1 or TRBD2 (5 bases each). Germline lookup yields CDR1 LNHNV and CDR2 YYDKDF (reference sequence). V was pared by 0 bases and J by 2 bases, with 13 bases between. There are 16 residues in the CDR3. CDR3 nucleotide sequence: TGTGCCACCAGCAGAGAAATGGGACGCTCGCAAGAGACCCAGTACTTC. This sequence encodes CATSREMGRSQETQYF.

This clonotype showed up just a few times. This chain's CDR3 is CASSLFPGSPDTQYF. The CDR3 DNA sequence: TGTGCCAGCAGCTTATTCCCAGGGTCGCCAGATACGCAGTATTTT. The rearrangement links TRBV7-2 to TRBJ2-3; maybe TRBD1 (5 bases). This CDR3 comprises 15 residues. Per the germline V gene, CDR1 is SGHTA and CDR2 is FQGNSA. V was shortened by 2 bases and J by 4 bases, with 13 bases between the two germline ends.

The CDR3 spells CASSVTGTSGGAYKTQYF. CDR3 in DNA: TGTGCCAGCAGCGTCACCGGGACTAGCGGGGGGGCTTATAAGACCCAGTACTTC. The chain uses TRBV11-1 and TRBJ2-5; 16 bases line up with TRBD2. CDR3 size: 18 residues. Germline CDR1 SGHAT, CDR2 FQDESV (reference sequence). V dropped 5 bases and J dropped 6; count of bases not matched to a gene: 12.

The CDR3 coding sequence is TGCAGTGCTCCGGAAGGAAGCCCGGCCAAAAACATTCAGTACTTC. Its translation: CSAPEGSPAKNIQYF. This sequence joins TRBV20-1 and TRBJ2-4; D is unclear. V lost 5 bases and J 1 base, leaving 15 bases between the germline ends. CDR1 and CDR2 from the germline V gene are DFQATT and SNEGSKA (reference sequence). This CDR3 is 15 amino acids long.